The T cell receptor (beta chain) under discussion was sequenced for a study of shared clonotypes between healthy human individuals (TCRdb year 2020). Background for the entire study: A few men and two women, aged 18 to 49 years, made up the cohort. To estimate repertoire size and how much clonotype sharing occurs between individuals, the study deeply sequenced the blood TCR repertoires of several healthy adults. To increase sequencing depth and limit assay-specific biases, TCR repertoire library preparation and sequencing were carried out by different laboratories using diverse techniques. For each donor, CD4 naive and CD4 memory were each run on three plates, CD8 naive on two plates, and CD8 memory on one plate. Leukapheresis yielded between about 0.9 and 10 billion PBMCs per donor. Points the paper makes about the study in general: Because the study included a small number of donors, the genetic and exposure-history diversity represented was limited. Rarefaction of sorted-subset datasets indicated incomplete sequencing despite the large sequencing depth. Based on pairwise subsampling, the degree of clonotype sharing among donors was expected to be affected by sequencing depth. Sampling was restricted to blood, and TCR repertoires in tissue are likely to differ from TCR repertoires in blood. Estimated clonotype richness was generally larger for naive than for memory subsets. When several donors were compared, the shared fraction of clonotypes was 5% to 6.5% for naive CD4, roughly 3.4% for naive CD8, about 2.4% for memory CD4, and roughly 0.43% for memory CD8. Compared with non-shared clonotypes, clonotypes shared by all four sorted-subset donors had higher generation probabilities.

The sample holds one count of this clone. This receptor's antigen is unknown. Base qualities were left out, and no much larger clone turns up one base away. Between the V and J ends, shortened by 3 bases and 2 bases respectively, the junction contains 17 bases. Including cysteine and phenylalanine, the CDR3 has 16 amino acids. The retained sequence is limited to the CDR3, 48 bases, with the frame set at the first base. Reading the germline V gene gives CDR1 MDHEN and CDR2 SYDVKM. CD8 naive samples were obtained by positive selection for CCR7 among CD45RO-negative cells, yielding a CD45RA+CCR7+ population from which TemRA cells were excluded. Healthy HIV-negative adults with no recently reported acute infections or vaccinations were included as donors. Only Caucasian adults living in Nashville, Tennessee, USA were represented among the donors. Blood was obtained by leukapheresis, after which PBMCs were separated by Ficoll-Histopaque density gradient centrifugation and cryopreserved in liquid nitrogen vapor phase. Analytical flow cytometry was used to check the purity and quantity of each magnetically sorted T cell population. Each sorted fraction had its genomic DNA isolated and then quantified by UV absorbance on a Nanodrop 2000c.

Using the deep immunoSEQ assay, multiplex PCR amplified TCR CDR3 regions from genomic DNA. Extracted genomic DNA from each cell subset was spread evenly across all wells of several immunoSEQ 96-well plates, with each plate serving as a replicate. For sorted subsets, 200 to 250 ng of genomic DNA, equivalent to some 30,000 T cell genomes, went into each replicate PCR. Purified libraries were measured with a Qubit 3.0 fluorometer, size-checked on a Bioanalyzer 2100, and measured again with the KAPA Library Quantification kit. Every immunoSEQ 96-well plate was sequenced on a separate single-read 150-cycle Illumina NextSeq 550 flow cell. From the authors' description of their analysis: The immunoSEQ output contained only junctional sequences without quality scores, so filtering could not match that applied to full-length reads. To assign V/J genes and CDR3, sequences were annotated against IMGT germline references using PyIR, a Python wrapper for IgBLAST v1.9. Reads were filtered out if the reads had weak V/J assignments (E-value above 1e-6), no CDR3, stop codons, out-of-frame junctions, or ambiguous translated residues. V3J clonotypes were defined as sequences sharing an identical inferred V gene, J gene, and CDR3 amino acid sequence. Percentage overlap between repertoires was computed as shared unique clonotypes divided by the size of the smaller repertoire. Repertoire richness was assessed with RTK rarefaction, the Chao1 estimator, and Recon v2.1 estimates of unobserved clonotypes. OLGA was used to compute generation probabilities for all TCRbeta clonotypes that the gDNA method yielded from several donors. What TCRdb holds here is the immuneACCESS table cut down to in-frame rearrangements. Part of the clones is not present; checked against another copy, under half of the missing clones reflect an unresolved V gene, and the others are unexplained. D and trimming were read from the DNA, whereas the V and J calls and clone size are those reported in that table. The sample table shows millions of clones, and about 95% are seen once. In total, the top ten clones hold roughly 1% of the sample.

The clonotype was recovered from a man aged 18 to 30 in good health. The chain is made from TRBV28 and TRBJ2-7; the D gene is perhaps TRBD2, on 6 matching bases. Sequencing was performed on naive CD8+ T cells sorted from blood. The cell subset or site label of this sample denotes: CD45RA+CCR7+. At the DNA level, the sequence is TGTGCCAGCAGTTTTTCTCGAGAGGGACTCCCCTACGAGCAGTACTTC. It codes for CASSFSREGLPYEQYF. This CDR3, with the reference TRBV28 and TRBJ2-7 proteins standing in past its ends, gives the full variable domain DVKVTQSSRYLVKRTGEKVFLECVQDMDHENMFWYRQDPGLGLRLIYFSYDVKMKEKGDIPEGYSVSREKKERFSLILESASTNQTSMYLCASSFSREGLPYEQYFGPGTRLTVT.